Below, one T cell receptor beta chain is given with its context. No antigen is known for it. Base qualities are not recorded, but no much larger clone differs from it by a single base. CDR1 and CDR2 are read off the germline V gene as SGDLS and YYNGEE. V is reduced by 4 bases and J by 6 bases, leaving a spacing of 12 bases between them. Including the terminal cysteine and phenylalanine, the CDR3 comprises 13 residues. This entry keeps only the CDR3 DNA: 39 bases, framed from base 1. CD8 naive samples consisted of CD45RO-negative cells that were positively selected for CCR7, yielding a CD45RA+CCR7+ population without TemRA cells. The donors were healthy, HIV-negative adults who had no recently reported acute infections or vaccinations. Every donor was a Caucasian adult residing in Nashville, Tennessee, USA. After blood collection by leukapheresis, PBMCs were isolated using Ficoll-Histopaque density gradient centrifugation and then cryopreserved in the vapor phase of liquid nitrogen. Purity and quantity of every magnetically sorted T cell population were checked by analytical flow cytometry. Genomic DNA was isolated from each sorted fraction and quantified by UV absorbance on a Nanodrop 2000c.

This specimen belongs to a study of shared clonotypes between healthy human individuals (TCRdb year 2020). In terms of the full investigation: The cohort comprised two women and a few men aged 18 to 49 years. For each donor, three plates each were used for CD4 naive and CD4 memory, two plates were used for CD8 naive, and one plate was used for CD8 memory. Between about 0.85 and 8.9 billion PBMCs per donor were obtained by leukapheresis. To estimate repertoire size and how much clonotypes are shared between individuals, the study performed deep sequencing of blood TCR repertoires from roughly five healthy adults. To increase sequencing depth and limit assay-specific biases, TCR repertoire library preparation and sequencing were carried out by different laboratories using diverse techniques. Summary of the overall study and its limitations: Only blood was sampled, and tissue TCR repertoires likely differ from those in blood. Based on pairwise subsampling, the degree of clonotype sharing among donors was expected to be affected by sequencing depth. Across four donors, about 4.5% of naive CD4, roughly 3.4% of naive CD8, 2.3% of memory CD4, and approximately 0.4% of memory CD8 clonotypes were shared. Incomplete sequencing was indicated by rarefaction of sorted-subset datasets, despite the large sequencing depth. Larger estimated clonotype richness was generally found for naive subsets than for memory subsets. Higher generation probabilities were observed for clonotypes shared by all four sorted-subset donors than for non-shared clonotypes. The genetic and exposure-history diversity represented was limited by the small number of donors.

Using the deep immunoSEQ assay, multiplex PCR amplified TCR CDR3 regions from genomic DNA. For each cell subset, the extracted genomic DNA was distributed evenly across all wells of several immunoSEQ 96-well plates, and each plate served as one replicate. For sorted subsets, 200 to 250 ng genomic DNA, equal to about 30,000 T cell genomes, was loaded into each replicate PCR. Purified libraries were quantified with a Qubit 3.0 fluorometer, sized on a Bioanalyzer 2100, and re-quantified with the KAPA Library Quantification kit. Each immunoSEQ 96-well plate was sequenced on its own single-read 150-cycle Illumina NextSeq 550 flow cell. The study's own analysis went as follows. The immunoSEQ output contained only junctional sequences without quality scores, so filtering could not match that applied to full-length reads. Sequences were annotated with PyIR, a Python wrapper for IgBLAST v1.9, and V/J genes and CDR3 were assigned using IMGT germline references. Reads were filtered out if the reads had weak V/J assignments (E-value above 1e-6), no CDR3, stop codons, out-of-frame junctions, or ambiguous translated residues. V3J clonotypes were defined as sequences sharing an identical inferred V gene, J gene, and CDR3 amino acid sequence. To compute the percentage overlap between repertoires, the number of shared unique clonotypes was divided by the size of the smaller repertoire. RTK rarefaction, the Chao1 estimator, and Recon v2.1 estimates of unobserved clonotypes were used to assess repertoire richness. Generation probabilities were computed with OLGA for all TCRbeta clonotypes obtained by the gDNA method from a handful of donors. This immuneACCESS table, as held by TCRdb, lists in-frame sequences with V and J called but not all clones. Of the missing ones, under half trace to an unresolved V gene in checked studies; the others have no known cause. Clone size and the V and J calls come from that table; the DNA yielded D and trimming. The sample table shows 750,000 to 1,000,000 clones, and more than 85% are seen once. Together, the top ten hold under 30% of the sample.

The TCR was taken from a man younger than 45 in good health. Sequenced: naive CD8+ T cells sorted from blood. Read against the paper, the sample's cell subset or site label means: CD45RA+CCR7+. This chain is built from TRBV9 and TRBJ2-3, with TRBD2 tentatively as D gene (5 bases match). The CDR3 in this case is CASSPEEEDTQYF. The DNA sequence is TGTGCCAGCAGCCCAGAGGAGGAGGATACGCAGTATTTT.